A selection of T cell receptor beta chains follows, all from one sample in a study of cytomegalovirus exposure and HLA in healthy donors. The method was immunoSEQ multiplex PCR; TCRdb's version includes in-frame clones alone and lacks a portion of them. The sample has under 400,000 clones, 86% seen once. Sequenced material: PBMCs. The source of these receptors is a woman in her late teens or twenties in good health and CMV-seronegative. Both conserved end residues are part of each CDR3. Each record gives: CDR3 DNA, CDR3 protein, clone size, J gene, D gene, V gene. The D gene is left open where the match is weak. Where a row states a size, it is once, few, many or the class of an expanded clone; other rows omit it.

cdr3_nt: TGTGCCAGCAGCGGTGGGGGGGACAGGTCCTACGAGCAGTACTTC; cdr3_aa: CASSGGGDRSYEQYF; clone_size: NA; j_call: TRBJ2-7; d_call: NA; v_call: TRBV9
cdr3_nt: TGTGCCAGCAGTTCATTAGCGGGAGGGCTATACATTGAGCAGTTCTTC; cdr3_aa: CASSSLAGGLYIEQFF; clone_size: once; j_call: TRBJ2-1; d_call: TRBD2; v_call: TRBV27
cdr3_nt: TGTGCCATCAGTTGGACTAGCGGGAGAGAAACCGGGGAGCTGTTTTTT; cdr3_aa: CAISWTSGRETGELFF; clone_size: NA; j_call: TRBJ2-2; d_call: TRBD2; v_call: TRBV10-3
cdr3_nt: TGTGCCAGCGCTAGGACAGAGCCCACAGATACGCAGTATTTT; cdr3_aa: CASARTEPTDTQYF; clone_size: NA; j_call: TRBJ2-3; d_call: NA; v_call: TRBV6-5
cdr3_nt: TGTGCCAGCTCCAGGGGAAGGCAAGAGACCCAGTACTTC; cdr3_aa: CASSRGRQETQYF; clone_size: NA; j_call: TRBJ2-5; d_call: NA; v_call: TRBV18
cdr3_nt: TGTGCCAGCAGCGGGAGACAAGTGCAGCCGAACACTGAAGCTTTCTTT; cdr3_aa: CASSGRQVQPNTEAFF; clone_size: NA; j_call: TRBJ1-1; d_call: NA; v_call: TRBV5-6
cdr3_nt: TGTGCCAGCAGTTTATTCTCCCGTCAGCCCCAGCATTTT; cdr3_aa: CASSLFSRQPQHF; clone_size: few; j_call: TRBJ1-5; d_call: NA; v_call: TRBV27
cdr3_nt: TGCGCCAGCAGCGGAGGCGGGGTGAACACCGGGGAGCTGTTTTTT; cdr3_aa: CASSGGGVNTGELFF; clone_size: NA; j_call: TRBJ2-2; d_call: NA; v_call: TRBV4-1
cdr3_nt: TGTGCCAGCAGCTGGACTAGCGGGGGGCCTACAAGAGCCAAAAACATTCAGTACTTC; cdr3_aa: CASSWTSGGPTRAKNIQYF; clone_size: NA; j_call: TRBJ2-4; d_call: TRBD2; v_call: TRBV5-4
cdr3_nt: TGCGCCAGCAGCCACGGACAGGGCAATGGCTACACCTTC; cdr3_aa: CASSHGQGNGYTF; clone_size: few; j_call: TRBJ1-2; d_call: TRBD1; v_call: TRBV5-1